The 21 T cell receptor beta chains reported below all come from one sample, sequenced in a study of cytomegalovirus exposure and HLA in healthy donors. The primer mix had 60 Vbeta and 13 Jbeta primers. This table comes from immunoSEQ multiplex PCR, and its TCRdb copy is limited to in-frame clones, with some not included. The top ten hold about 2% of the sample, which has roughly 250,000 clones, 80% to 90% seen once. The specimen was PBMCs. The receptors were sampled from a woman in her thirties or forties in good health and CMV-seropositive.

The V and J genes are TRBV11-3 and TRBJ2-3; D perhaps matches TRBD2 (6 bases). The V gene lost 8 bases and the J gene lost 0 bases, with 18 bases spanning the gap. The CDR3 is 16 amino acids. Germline CDR1 SGHNT, CDR2 YENEEA. CDR3 residues: CASSGGYLTSTDTQYF. The CDR3 DNA follows: TGTGCCAGCTCCGGAGGGTATTTGACTAGCACAGATACGCAGTATTTT.

This sequence joins TRBV5-6 and TRBJ1-1; TRBD1 might be the D (5 bases). CDR3 length equals 13 residues. Trimming shortened V by 4 bases and J by 4 bases, and 11 bases separated the two germline ends. Germline V gives CDR1 SGHDT, CDR2 YYEEEE. The CDR3 coding sequence is TGTGCCAGCAGCCAGGCGGGGGGCACTGAAGCTTTCTTT. This encodes CASSQAGGTEAFF.

This chain joins TRBV5-1 and TRBJ2-7; D might be TRBD1 (6 bases). Per the germline V gene, CDR1 is SGHRS and CDR2 is YFSETQ. With 4 bases removed from V and 0 bases from J, the gap between germline ends came to 11 bases. The CDR3 runs 14 residues. The CDR3: CASSTGQSSYEQYF. The DNA of the CDR3 is TGCGCCAGCAGCACTGGACAGAGCTCCTACGAGCAGTACTTC.

The CDR3 loop reads CASSPRGGGETEAFF. Here the CDR3 DNA reads TGTGCCAGCAGCCCCCGGGGGGGAGGAGAGACTGAAGCTTTCTTT. The chain uses TRBV9 and TRBJ1-1; tentatively, D is TRBD1 (5 bases). There are 15 residues in the CDR3. Germline CDR1 is SGDLS and CDR2 is YYNGEE. The V end was cut by 4 bases, the J end by 5 bases, with 18 bases between.

The CDR3 bases are TGTGCCAGCAGCGTGAGTCCGAGCTCCTATAATTCACCCCTCCACTTT. Its translation is CASSVSPSSYNSPLHF. The V and J genes are TRBV9 and TRBJ1-6; no firm D call. Germline loops: CDR1 SGDLS, CDR2 YYNGEE. The CDR3 runs to 16 residues. V was trimmed by 2 bases and J by 0 bases, leaving 9 bases between them. The variable domain in full, completed from reference TRBV9 and TRBJ1-6, reads DSGVTQTPKHLITATGQRVTLRCSPRSGDLSVYWYQQSLDQGLQFLIQYYNGEERAKGNILERFSAQQFPDLHSELNLSSLELGDSALYFCASSVSPSSYNSPLHFGNGTRLTVT.

This chain joins TRBV19 and TRBJ1-5; 12 bases fit TRBD1. The CDR3 sequence is 16 residues long. The trim removed 2 bases at V and 4 bases at J, leaving 3 bases unmatched. Germline CDR1 reads LNHDA; CDR2 reads SQIVND (reference sequence). This CDR3 is CASSIRGQGANQPQHF. The CDR3 DNA reads as TGTGCCAGTAGTATAAGGGGACAGGGGGCGAATCAGCCCCAGCATTTT.

This clone showed up just a few times. This chain connects TRBV5-1 to TRBJ2-1; D possibly corresponds to TRBD2 (6 bases). V lost 0 bases to trimming and J lost 5 bases, with 12 bases between them. The length of the CDR3 is 15 residues. Per germline, CDR1 SGHRS and CDR2 YFSETQ. CDR3 region: CASSLEGGLNNEQFF. The CDR3 bases are TGCGCCAGCAGCTTGGAAGGCGGACTAAACAATGAGCAGTTCTTC.

CDR3 in DNA: TGTGCCAGCAGCAGAGACAGCCTGAACACTGAAGCTTTCTTT. This sequence encodes CASSRDSLNTEAFF. The chain has TRBV9 and TRBJ1-1; possible D gene TRBD1, 5 bases. V was cut by 4 bases and J by 0 bases, with 10 bases left in between. This CDR3 contains 14 residues. CDR1 SGDLS and CDR2 YYNGEE come from the germline V gene.

The V and J genes are TRBV28 and TRBJ2-2, with 10 bases lining up with TRBD2. The CDR3 consists of 18 residues. The germline gives CDR1 MDHEN, CDR2 SYDVKM. V shed 4 bases, J shed 2 bases, and the junction held 10 bases outside the gene matches. CDR3 loop: CASSSRVAGGLNTGELFF. The CDR3, as DNA: TGTGCCAGCAGTTCCCGAGTAGCGGGAGGTCTAAACACCGGGGAGCTGTTTTTT.

The CDR3, as DNA: TGTGCTAGTGGTTTGCCAGGGGGCTATGGCTACACCTTC. This codes for CASGLPGGYGYTF. This sequence joins TRBV12-5 and TRBJ1-2; 7 bases agree with TRBD1. CDR3 size: 13 residues. Per germline, CDR1 LGHNT and CDR2 FRNRAP. V lost 2 bases and J lost 4; bases outside the gene matches: 1.

The chain recombines TRBV7-9 with TRBJ1-2; 7 nucleotides line up with TRBD1. V lost 5 bases to trimming and J lost 7 bases; unmatched junction nucleotides: 10. Germline CDR1 SEHNR, CDR2 FQNEAQ (reference sequence). This CDR3 is 14 amino acids long. The CDR3 loop is CASSTADRVVGYTF. CDR3 DNA: TGTGCCAGCAGCACCGCCGACAGGGTGGTTGGCTACACCTTC.

The rearrangement joins TRBV18 to TRBJ1-4; possibly TRBD1 for D (5 bases). V gave up 2 bases and J gave up 5 bases, with 12 bases separating them. The CDR3 is made up of 15 amino acids. Germline assignment: CDR1 KGHSH and CDR2 LQKENI. CDR3 coding DNA: TGTGCCAGCTCACCATCGGGGGTCCCAAATGAAAAACTGTTTTTT. Translated, it gives CASSPSGVPNEKLFF.

The rearrangement joins TRBV11-2 to TRBJ2-4; 14 bases map to TRBD2. CDR3 size: 18 residues. Looked up from germline, CDR1 is SGHAT and CDR2 is FQNNGV. V trimming: 5 bases; J trimming: 5 bases; junction bases outside the gene matches: 11. CDR3 loop: CASSQKRTSGRWENIQYF. DNA for the CDR3: TGTGCCAGCAGCCAAAAACGGACTAGCGGGAGGTGGGAAAACATTCAGTACTTC.

This clone has only one observation. The chain carries TRBV19 and TRBJ2-1; 14 bases match TRBD2. The CDR3 totals 19 residues. V was pared by 6 bases and J by 9 bases, with 19 bases of the junction left unmatched. CDR1 is LNHDA, CDR2 SQIVND, per germline (reference sequence). CDR3 DNA sequence: TGTGCCAGTAGGAAAGGGGGAGCTGGACTAGCGGGAGGTGTTGGTGAGCAGTTCTTC. This translates into CASRKGGAGLAGGVGEQFF.

The V call is TRBV30, the J call TRBJ2-5; 7 bases are shared with TRBD1. The J call could be wrong; TRBJ2-7 is a better fit for the DNA end. In germline, CDR1 is GTSNPN, CDR2 SVGIG (reference sequence). The CDR3 has 13 amino acids. The CDR3 sequence is CAWRPGQIYEQYF. The CDR3 DNA reads TGTGCCTGGAGACCGGGACAGATCTACGAGCAGTACTTC.

This chain connects TRBV7-9 to TRBJ2-5; 10 nucleotides line up with TRBD2. Germline V lookup: CDR1 SEHNR, CDR2 FQNEAQ (reference sequence). This CDR3 region has 16 residues. The J segment lost 1 base and the V segment lost 5 bases, leaving 7 bases of the junction unmatched. The CDR3 DNA sequence: TGTGCCAGCAGCCACCCCAGCGGGAGGGTCCAAGAGACCCAGTACTTC. It codes for CASSHPSGRVQETQYF.

The chain carries TRBV5-1 and TRBJ2-1, with 11 nucleotides matching TRBD2. The CDR3 runs 16 residues. CDR1 is SGHRS and CDR2 is YFSETQ in the germline V gene. V shed 0 bases, J shed 7 bases, and the junction held 6 bases outside the gene matches. The CDR3 coding sequence is TGCGCCAGCAGCTTGGTACTAGCGGGAGATCAAAATGAGCAGTTCTTC. Amino acids: CASSLVLAGDQNEQFF.

The chain combines TRBV11-2 with TRBJ2-7, with D perhaps TRBD2 (6 bases). CDR1 is SGHAT and CDR2 is FQNNGV in the germline V gene. The germline V and J ends were trimmed by 2 bases and 2 bases, with 19 bases remaining between them. The CDR3 covers 17 residues. The CDR3 bases are TGTGCCAGCAGCTTATCACCCGGCAGCGGGCCCCCCTACGAGCAGTACTTC. It codes for CASSLSPGSGPPYEQYF.

The V gene is TRBV5-6, the J gene TRBJ1-6, with D possibly being TRBD1 (6 bases). In germline, CDR1 is SGHDT, CDR2 YYEEEE. The CDR3 sequence is 13 residues long. Trimming removed 4 bases from V and 9 bases from J, with 11 bases in between. DNA for the CDR3: TGTGCCAGCAGCATCGCCAGGGGTTCACCCCTCCACTTT. This sequence encodes CASSIARGSPLHF.

The chain links TRBV6-6 to TRBJ2-7; tentative D call: TRBD1 (6 bases). Germline V gene data show CDR1 as MNHNY and CDR2 as SVGAGI (reference sequence). V was cut by 2 bases and J by 2 bases, with 10 bases left in between. The CDR3 sequence is 14 residues long. As DNA, the CDR3 is TGTGCCAGCAGTTACGGGGACAAGACCTACGAGCAGTACTTC. Protein product: CASSYGDKTYEQYF.

V and J are TRBV7-8 and TRBJ1-6; 7 positions match TRBD1. This CDR3 is 15 amino acids long. CDR1 is SGHVS, CDR2 FQNEAQ, per germline. After removal of 1 base from V and 8 bases from J, the junction contained 5 bases not matched to a gene. CDR3 residues: CASSLGGTAYSPLHF. The CDR3 bases are TGTGCCAGCAGCTTAGGTGGGACAGCCTATTCACCCCTCCACTTT.